This T cell receptor (beta chain) was obtained from a study of regulatory T cells in long-lasting Graves disease. Study at large: Recently diagnosed Graves' patients had received antithyroid drugs for under 3 months.

TCR beta libraries were built with iRepertoire HTBI primers and Arm-PCR of CDR3 regions. TCRdb independently ran MiXCR on the multiplex PCR reads; one entry per CDR3 protein. The data show 440,000 or so distinct CDR3 sequences, roughly 15% seen once. In its sample, this clonotype was seen many times. Sample time point: newly diagnosed GD, antithyroid drugs for less than 3 months. PBMC RNA served as the TCR library source. Trimming pared 3 bases from V and 7 bases from J, leaving 20 bases between. The CDR3 has 16 amino acids. The germline V gene has CDR1 SGHRS and CDR2 YFSETQ. These records were also assigned to another study, of T cells in Graves' hyperthyroidism and ophthalmopathy. That study adds: When ophthalmopathy did not progress within 18 months, Graves' hyperthyroidism was considered stable. Carried out on the TCR CDR3, a first-round RT-PCR used the HTBI primer set.

The starting material was peripheral blood mononuclear cells (PBMCs), obtained at new diagnosis, from a patient treated with antithyroid drugs. The rearrangement uses TRBV5-1 and TRBJ2-1, with a tentative D call TRBD2 (6 bases). The TCR originated in a woman aged 25-40 years with Graves disease. The CDR3 DNA reads as TGCGCCAGCAGCTGGGGGGATGACAGCCACGGAAATGAGCAGTTCTTC. Translation: CASSWGDDSHGNEQFF.